The 13 T cell receptor beta chains below were found in one sample sequenced in a study of cytomegalovirus exposure and HLA in healthy donors. In the PCR, 60 Vbeta and 13 Jbeta primers were used. Libraries were prepared by immunoSEQ multiplex PCR; TCRdb keeps only in-frame clonotypes and omits some of them. The repertoire holds approximately 170,000 clones, with approximately 80% as singletons. Sequencing was done on a sample of PBMCs. The receptors were sampled from a woman between 18 and 30 years old in good health and CMV-seronegative.

Concerning this clone: Relative to the germline gene, one junction end is altered; a read error may explain this. The same CDR3 also results from other DNA sequences found in this sample. The chain combines TRBV6-1 with TRBJ1-1; D not resolved. Germline V gene lookup returns CDR1 MNHNS and CDR2 SASEGT. The CDR3 loop spans 14 amino acids. CDR3: CASSARNLATEAFF. For the CDR3, the DNA is TGTGCTAGCAGTGCTAGAAACCTGGCCACTGAAGCTTTCTTT.

The chain recombines TRBV6-5 with TRBJ2-1, with TRBD2 identical over 7 bases. V was clipped by 2 bases and J by 6 bases; unmatched bases: 7. The CDR3 runs 15 residues. Germline V gene lookup returns CDR1 MNHEY and CDR2 SVGAGI. CDR3: CASSYGGLVVNEQFF. CDR3 DNA sequence: TGTGCCAGCAGTTACGGAGGACTAGTAGTCAATGAGCAGTTCTTC.

The chain combines TRBV19 with TRBJ1-5; D remains ambiguous. This CDR3 contains 15 residues. Germline lookup yields CDR1 LNHDA and CDR2 SQIVND (reference sequence). V was cut by 7 bases and J by 0 bases, with 13 bases left in between. The CDR3 DNA sequence: TGTGCCAGTAAGAGGGAAAAGTATAGCAATCAGCCCCAGCATTTT. This sequence encodes CASKREKYSNQPQHF.

This chain connects TRBV4-2 to TRBJ1-2, with no clear D. V shed 0 bases and J shed 5 bases, with 10 bases lying between them. Looked up from germline, CDR1 is LGHNA and CDR2 is YNFKEQ. The CDR3 sequence is 14 residues long. The CDR3 sequence: CASSQDRTFYGYTF. The CDR3 DNA follows: TGTGCCAGCAGCCAAGATCGGACTTTTTATGGCTACACCTTC.

This sequence joins TRBV5-1 and TRBJ2-3; a weak D match, TRBD2 (5 bases). The ends were cut back, 0 bases at V and 0 bases at J, with 8 bases in the middle. There are 15 residues in the CDR3. Germline loops: CDR1 SGHRS, CDR2 YFSETQ. The CDR3 DNA reads TGCGCCAGCAGCTTGGTAGGCGGGAGCACAGATACGCAGTATTTT. The encoded protein is CASSLVGGSTDTQYF.

This clone was counted between two and nine times. The chain combines TRBV28 with TRBJ1-5; D remains ambiguous. Germline V gives CDR1 MDHEN, CDR2 SYDVKM. The CDR3 is made up of 16 amino acids. V was trimmed by 2 bases and J by 2 bases, leaving 13 bases between them. This CDR3 is CASSLGQALGNQPQHF. For the CDR3, the DNA is TGTGCCAGCAGTTTAGGCCAGGCCCTCGGCAATCAGCCCCAGCATTTT.

This sequence joins TRBV7-2 and TRBJ1-5; unclear D gene. Per germline, CDR1 SGHTA and CDR2 FQGNSA. The CDR3 has 13 residues. Trimming took 4 bases from V and 4 from J, leaving 8 bases between them. The CDR3 nucleotides read TGTGCCAGCAGCTCTGAGTATAATCAGCCCCAGCATTTT. Its translation: CASSSEYNQPQHF. The entire variable domain, with the rest obtained from reference TRBV7-2 and TRBJ1-5, is as follows: GAGVSQSPSNKVTEKGKDVELRCDPISGHTALYWYRQSLGQGLEFLIYFQGNSAPDKSGLPSDRFSAERTGGSVSTLTIQRTQQEDSAVYLCASSSEYNQPQHFGDGTRLSIL.

This clone was seen only once. The CDR3 DNA is TGTGCCAGCAGTGACTACAGGGGGCTCGTCACTGAAGCTTTCTTT. It codes for CASSDYRGLVTEAFF. This chain uses TRBV25-1 with TRBJ1-1; the match to TRBD1 covers 9 bases. The CDR3 has 15 amino acids. The trim removed 3 bases at V and 4 bases at J, leaving 6 bases unmatched. Germline values: CDR1 MGHDK, CDR2 SYGVNS.

The CDR3 bases are TGTGCCAGCAGTTACGAGACCTACGAGCAGTACTTC. This codes for CASSYETYEQYF. This rearrangement joins TRBV6-6 to TRBJ2-7; D is uncertain. V lost 2 bases and J 2 bases, leaving 4 bases between the germline ends. The CDR3 consists of 12 residues. Germline assignment: CDR1 MNHNY and CDR2 SVGAGI (reference sequence).

This chain links TRBV11-3 with TRBJ2-3; TRBD2 matches at 9 bases. This CDR3 spans 14 amino acids. CDR1 SGHNT and CDR2 YENEEA come from the germline V gene. The V gene end was trimmed by 7 bases and the J gene end by 0 bases; junction bases not matched to a gene: 2. The CDR3 nucleotides read TGTGCCAGCAAAGCGGGGGGAAGCACAGATACGCAGTATTTT. Protein: CASKAGGSTDTQYF.

The chain has TRBV11-3 and TRBJ2-7; D is uncertain. The CDR3 totals 17 residues. V lost 1 base and J 4 bases, leaving 20 bases between the germline ends. Germline-derived CDR1 and CDR2 are SGHNT and YENEEA. The CDR3, as DNA: TGTGCCAGCAGCTTAGGCCTGCCACACCTTGCAGGTTACGAGCAGTACTTC. The encoded protein is CASSLGLPHLAGYEQYF. Full variable domain (missing parts from reference TRBV11-3 and TRBJ2-7): EAGVVQSPRYKIIEKKQPVAFWCNPISGHNTLYWYLQNLGQGPELLIRYENEEAVDDSQLPKDRFSAERLKGVDSTLKIQPAELGDSAVYLCASSLGLPHLAGYEQYFGPGTRLTVT.

The CDR3 loop reads CASSEAGGFETQYF. In DNA, the CDR3 is TGTGCCAGCAGTGAAGCGGGGGGTTTTGAGACCCAGTACTTC. The genes are TRBV2 and TRBJ2-5; D may be TRBD2 (6 bases). The CDR3 is 14 amino acids. Germline CDR1 SNHLY, CDR2 FYNNEI. The V end was cut by 0 bases, the J end by 5 bases, with 10 bases between.

J is TRBJ1-2 and V is TRBV4-2; 8 positions agree with TRBD1. Germline assignment: CDR1 LGHNA and CDR2 YNFKEQ. The CDR3 spans 16 residues. V lost 2 bases to trimming and J lost 0 bases; unmatched junction nucleotides: 5. The CDR3 nucleotides read TGTGCCAGCAGCCAACCTGGACAGGGAGCTAACTATGGCTACACCTTC. Its protein is CASSQPGQGANYGYTF.